The 18 T cell receptor beta chains in this list originate from one sample, sequenced in a study of shared clonotypes between healthy human individuals. Using immunoSEQ multiplex PCR, the repertoire was profiled, and TCRdb retains in-frame clones only, with some absent. This table holds about 730,000 clones, approximately 72% found once. What was sequenced was memory CD4+ T cells sorted from blood. Sample subset: CD45RA-negative fraction. Receptor source: a woman in her twenties or thirties in good health.

This clone was recorded a few times. The chain carries TRBV12-5 and TRBJ2-5; D unclear. This CDR3 has 12 residues. Germline assignment: CDR1 LGHNT and CDR2 FRNRAP. Between the trimmed V and J ends, which lost 8 bases and 7 bases, there was a span of 14 bases. CDR3 DNA: TGTGCTAGTTCCACAATTTCCGGGACCCAGTACTTC. Amino acids: CASSTISGTQYF. The full variable domain, in which reference TRBV12-5 and TRBJ2-5 provide the parts outside the CDR3, is DARVTQTPRHKVTEMGQEVTMRCQPILGHNTVFWYRQTMMQGLELLAYFRNRAPLDDSGMPKDRFSAEMPDATLATLKIQPSEPRDSAVYFCASSTISGTQYFGPGTRLLVL.

This sequence joins TRBV10-3 and TRBJ1-2; D not resolved. V gave up 0 bases and J gave up 4 bases, with 9 bases separating them. This CDR3 contains 14 residues. Germline CDR1 and CDR2: ENHRY and SYGVKD. As DNA, the CDR3 is TGTGCCATCAGTGAGTCCCTGGGGATCTATGGCTACACCTTC. Translating gives CAISESLGIYGYTF.

The V gene is TRBV28, the J gene TRBJ1-4; unclear D gene. Per germline, CDR1 MDHEN and CDR2 SYDVKM. Trimming shortened V by 6 bases and J by 0 bases, and 8 bases separated the two germline ends. This CDR3 is built from 14 residues. DNA of the CDR3: TGTGCCAGCAGCATAAGAGCAACTAATGAAAAACTGTTTTTT. Protein product: CASSIRATNEKLFF.

The rearrangement links TRBV4-1 to TRBJ2-5; D not certain. CDR3 length: 13 amino acids. V was cut by 5 bases and J by 1 base, with 8 bases left in between. Germline V gene data show CDR1 as MGHRA and CDR2 as YSYEKL. The CDR3 nucleotides read TGCGCCAGCAGCTACAGCTTCCAAGAGACCCAGTACTTC. It encodes CASSYSFQETQYF.

The chain recombines TRBV7-6 with TRBJ1-3, with D unclear. This CDR3 region has 15 residues. The V and J ends lost 4 bases and 2 bases respectively, with 12 bases between them. Per germline, CDR1 SGHVS and CDR2 FNYEAQ. In DNA, the CDR3 is TGTGCCAGCAGCTACGGGCCCGGCCCTGGAAACACCATATATTTT. This sequence encodes CASSYGPGPGNTIYF.

The CDR3 nucleotides read TGTGCCAGCAGCTTGGAGGGACAGGGTGGGTACGAGCAGTACTTC. Translating it yields CASSLEGQGGYEQYF. The chain has TRBV5-4 and TRBJ2-7; the match to TRBD1 covers 9 bases. Germline CDR1 SGHNT, CDR2 YYREEE (reference sequence). V was pared by 0 bases and J by 4 bases, with 5 bases of the junction left unmatched. The CDR3 runs 15 residues.

This clone has a handful of counts. The genes are TRBV5-1 and TRBJ1-1, with 9 positions matching TRBD1. Germline trimming cut 3 bases from V and 5 bases from J; bases unmatched to any gene: 5. Germline values: CDR1 SGHRS, CDR2 YFSETQ. CDR3 length: 14 residues. The CDR3 DNA reads as TGCGCCAGCAGCTCCACAGGGGGCAGGACTGAAGCTTTCTTT. Its translation: CASSSTGGRTEAFF.

This clone was recorded many times. The V gene is TRBV6-6, the J gene TRBJ1-5; 8 positions agree with TRBD1. Germline V gives CDR1 MNHNY, CDR2 SVGAGI (reference sequence). This CDR3 is 15 amino acids long. V shed 7 bases, J shed 2 bases, and the junction held 7 bases outside the gene matches. Here the CDR3 reads CASTRTGLGNQPQHF. The CDR3 coding sequence is TGTGCCAGCACCAGGACAGGGCTTGGCAATCAGCCCCAGCATTTT.

This clone was counted between two and nine times. This chain joins TRBV29-1 and TRBJ2-5; 11 bases agree with TRBD2. CDR3 length: 14 amino acids. Trimming at V came to 7 bases and at J to 1 base, leaving 5 bases not matched to a gene. The germline gives CDR1 SQVTM, CDR2 ANQGSEA. The CDR3 sequence: CSGKGLAVQETQYF. The CDR3 bases are TGCAGCGGTAAGGGACTAGCGGTCCAAGAGACCCAGTACTTC.

This chain links TRBV11-2 with TRBJ2-1, with D tentatively TRBD2 (5 bases). The CDR3 contains 14 residues. The germline CDR1 and CDR2 sequences are SGHAT and FQNNGV. Trimming took off 5 bases at V and 10 bases at J, with 18 bases between the two ends. In DNA form, the CDR3 reads TGTGCCAGCAGCCCCGGAGCGGCCTCCACCGAGCAGTTCTTC. This translates into CASSPGAASTEQFF.

In its sample, this clone was seen a few times. Other DNA sequences in the same sample also yield this CDR3. The chain carries TRBV5-1 and TRBJ2-3, with D unclear. Germline-derived CDR1 and CDR2 are SGHRS and YFSETQ. Trimming cost V 0 bases and J 1 base, with 6 bases left between them. This CDR3 has 14 amino acids. CDR3 nucleotide sequence: TGCGCCAGCAGCTTGGCGCAGGGCACAGATACGCAGTATTTT. Residues: CASSLAQGTDTQYF.

The chain recombines TRBV27 with TRBJ1-1, with 7 bases that match TRBD1. Germline CDR1 and CDR2: MNHEY and SMNVEV (reference sequence). V gave up 7 bases and J gave up 4 bases; unmatched junction bases: 9. The CDR3 runs 14 residues. The chain's CDR3 is CASKRDRVATEAFF. DNA of the CDR3: TGTGCCAGCAAAAGAGACAGGGTTGCCACTGAAGCTTTCTTT.

This chain uses TRBV19 with TRBJ1-2; TRBD1 is a possible D gene (6 bases). The V gene's germline CDR1 is LNHDA and CDR2 SQIVND (reference sequence). The CDR3 loop spans 13 amino acids. The V and J ends lost 10 bases and 4 bases respectively, with 16 bases between them. The CDR3 here is CATSPGEGYGYTF. The CDR3 bases are TGTGCCACCTCTCCAGGGGAAGGCTATGGCTACACCTTC.

This chain connects TRBV28 to TRBJ1-2; 9 bases agree with TRBD1. CDR3 size: 14 residues. The J segment lost 8 bases and the V segment lost 5 bases, leaving 9 bases of the junction unmatched. Germline V CDR1 and CDR2: MDHEN, SYDVKM. The DNA for the CDR3 is TGTGCCAGCAGTCAAGGACAGGGGAAGGAGGGCTACACCTTC. It translates to CASSQGQGKEGYTF.

The chain has TRBV5-6 and TRBJ1-5; 10 bases are a match to TRBD1. The CDR3 contains 16 residues. V lost 4 bases and J lost 4; bases outside the gene matches: 8. Looked up from germline, CDR1 is SGHDT and CDR2 is YYEEEE. DNA for the CDR3: TGTGCCAGCAGCGCACGTGGGACAGGGGTTAATCAGCCCCAGCATTTT. Translating gives CASSARGTGVNQPQHF.

Worth noting for this clone: The same CDR3 is also encoded by other DNA sequences in this sample. The rearrangement uses TRBV5-4 and TRBJ1-3; D is unclear. Trimming took 0 bases from V and 0 from J, leaving 4 bases between them. Per the germline V gene, CDR1 is SGHNT and CDR2 is YYREEE (reference sequence). The CDR3 is 14 residues long. This CDR3 is CASSLGGSGNTIYF. The CDR3 DNA reads as TGTGCCAGCAGCTTGGGCGGCTCTGGAAACACCATATATTTT. Combining the CDR3 with reference TRBV5-4 and TRBJ1-3 gives the whole variable domain ETGVTQSPTHLIKTRGQQVTLRCSSQSGHNTVSWYQQALGQGPQFIFQYYREEENGRGNFPPRFSGLQFPNYSSELNVNALELDDSALYLCASSLGGSGNTIYFGEGSWLTVV.

This clone was seen only a few times. The chain joins TRBV7-3 to TRBJ2-3, with 7 bases lining up with TRBD2. J was trimmed by 4 bases and V by 2 bases; bases with no gene match: 3. Germline assignment: CDR1 SGHTA and CDR2 FQGTGA. This CDR3 has 14 residues. CDR3 DNA: TGTGCCAGCAGCTTAGCGGGAGAGTCAGATACGCAGTATTTT. This translates into CASSLAGESDTQYF.

The CDR3: CATSTRGRGLNTEAFF. CDR3 DNA: TGTGCCACCAGCACAAGGGGGAGGGGATTAAACACTGAAGCTTTCTTT. This chain connects TRBV15 to TRBJ1-1, with D maybe TRBD1 (6 bases). The CDR3 has 16 residues. The germline gives CDR1 LNHNV, CDR2 YYDKDF (reference sequence). The V end was cut by 4 bases, the J end by 2 bases, with 17 bases between.